This T cell receptor beta chain was observed in a study of cytomegalovirus exposure and HLA in healthy donors. On the study more broadly: The 666 first-cohort repertoires shared a platform with the roughly 130 validation repertoires, as reported in a later analysis.

The repertoire was sequenced with immunoSEQ multiplex PCR; TCRdb's copy has only in-frame clones and lacks some. The table lists fewer than 200,000 clones, around 85% of them singletons. Trimming pared 0 bases from V and 0 bases from J, leaving 15 bases between. The CDR3 loop spans 18 amino acids. Germline V gene lookup returns CDR1 MNHEY and CDR2 SMNVEV (reference sequence). General study findings and limits: Whilst most TCR sequences proved rare, a subset of public TCRs occurred across many donors. According to reports, the classifier identified cytomegalovirus status with high specificity and sensitivity.

The study drew the donors from its approximately 120-subject validation cohort, separate from the 666-subject first cohort. Regarding this clone: Its target is not known.

The rearrangement uses TRBV27 and TRBJ1-5; D is undetermined. Sequencing input: PBMCs. This TCR derives from a man aged 18-30 years in good health and CMV-seropositive. DNA of the CDR3: TGTGCCAGCAGTTTATCCGCCCCCAGGACTTATAGCAATCAGCCCCAGCATTTT. Protein sequence: CASSLSAPRTYSNQPQHF.